The next 11 T cell receptor beta chains were all read from a single sample in a study of CD8 T cells in ankylosing spondylitis. Study-level findings and limits: About 8 highly homologous variants made up a TCR beta motif, and this motif appeared characteristic of ankylosing spondylitis blood.

One entry per CDR3 protein results from TCRdb running MiXCR on the 5' RACE reads. Here the sample spans around 770,000 distinct CDR3 sequences, 15% to 20% being singletons. These receptors' antigens are unknown. Sequencing was performed on blood, either unsorted or a sorted T cell fraction (not recorded which). The receptors were sampled from a male donor with ankylosing spondylitis.

The J gene is TRBJ1-1, the V gene TRBV6-5; a weak D match, TRBD1 (6 bases). The CDR3 extends over 16 amino acids. Trimming stripped 2 bases from V and 4 bases from J, with 17 bases between. Germline V gene lookup returns CDR1 MNHEY and CDR2 SVGAGI. The CDR3 region has the DNA TGTGCCAGCAGTTACGGGACTCCCAGGGGCATCACTGAAGCTTTCTTT. Translated: CASSYGTPRGITEAFF.

This clonotype has more than one count but fewer than ten. V gene TRBV3-1 combines with J gene TRBJ2-1; tentatively, D is TRBD2 (5 bases). CDR3 length equals 14 residues. Germline V gives CDR1 LGHDT, CDR2 YNNKEL (reference sequence). V was clipped by 0 bases and J by 7 bases, with 10 bases between them. The CDR3, as DNA: TGTGCCAGCAGCCAAGATTTAGGGAGTAATGAGCAGTTCTTC. Translated: CASSQDLGSNEQFF.

The chain is built from TRBV9 and TRBJ2-7, with D maybe TRBD2 (6 bases). V shed 8 bases and J shed 2 bases, with 14 bases lying between them. CDR3 length: 13 residues. From germline, CDR1 is SGDLS and CDR2 YYNGEE. The CDR3 DNA reads TGTGCCAGTTCGGAGGGGTTAGCCTACGAGCAGTACTTC. Its protein product is CASSEGLAYEQYF.

The chain combines TRBV28 with TRBJ2-7; weak D call: TRBD2 (5 bases). V was cut by 4 bases and J by 5 bases, with 15 bases left in between. This CDR3 has 14 residues. Per germline, CDR1 MDHEN and CDR2 SYDVKM. CDR3 DNA: TGTGCCAGCAGTTCCACCCTCGGGATTCACGAGCAGTACTTC. It translates to CASSSTLGIHEQYF.

The chain has TRBV11-3 and TRBJ1-6; unclear D gene. V was clipped by 5 bases and J by 8 bases, with 10 bases between them. The V gene's germline CDR1 is SGHNT and CDR2 YENEEA. This CDR3 is built from 13 residues. CDR3 residues: CASSLVPDSPLHF. The DNA for the CDR3 is TGTGCCAGCAGCCTTGTTCCCGATTCACCCCTCCACTTT.

The table lists this clonotype with many counts. The V and J genes are TRBV5-1 and TRBJ1-1; D is unresolved. The germline V gene has CDR1 SGHRS and CDR2 YFSETQ. The CDR3 spans 15 residues. V was pared by 4 bases and J by 1 base, with 14 bases between. CDR3 sequence (DNA): TGCGCCAGCAGCCAACTCACGGGGAAGAACACTGAAGCTTTCTTT. Protein: CASSQLTGKNTEAFF.

The chain employs TRBV30 and TRBJ2-1; D unresolved. Germline loops: CDR1 GTSNPN, CDR2 SVGIG (reference sequence). The CDR3 sequence is 11 residues long. Trimming pared 1 base from V and 8 bases from J, leaving 6 bases between. This CDR3 reads CAWSGKDEQFF. The DNA of the CDR3 is TGTGCCTGGAGTGGTAAAGATGAGCAGTTCTTC. Combining the CDR3 with reference TRBV30 and TRBJ2-1 gives the whole variable domain SQTIHQWPATLVQPVGSPLSLECTVEGTSNPNLYWYRQAAGRGLQLLFYSVGIGQISSEVPQNLSASRPQDRQFILSSKKLLLSDSGFYLCAWSGKDEQFFGPGTRLTVL.

The chain employs TRBV6-5 and TRBJ1-1; D is unresolved. The CDR3 loop spans 14 amino acids. The V gene lost 5 bases and the J gene lost 0 bases, with 10 bases spanning the gap. The germline V gene encodes CDR1 MNHEY and CDR2 SVGAGI. The CDR3 region is CASSRFGVNTEAFF. The CDR3 region has the DNA TGTGCCAGCAGTAGGTTTGGGGTGAACACTGAAGCTTTCTTT.

This clonotype was seen a single time. A read error may account for a junction end that differs from germline. The chain couples TRBV9 to TRBJ2-5; no clear D gene. Germline V gene sequence: CDR1 SGDLS, CDR2 YYNGEE. The CDR3 extends over 13 amino acids. In nucleotides, the CDR3 is TGTGCCAGCAGCATACGACAAGGAGAGACCCGGTACTTC. Residues: CASSIRQGETRYF.

This clonotype was counted between two and nine times. The chain has TRBV19 and TRBJ1-6, with 10 bases that match TRBD1. V lost 4 bases to trimming and J lost 7 bases; unmatched junction nucleotides: 13. Looked up from germline, CDR1 is LNHDA and CDR2 is SQIVND (reference sequence). This CDR3 comprises 18 residues. The CDR3 region has the DNA TGTGCCAGTAGTAAAAGGTGGGACAGGGGACGCATGAATTCACCCCTCCACTTT. Protein: CASSKRWDRGRMNSPLHF.

Only a few counts were recorded for this clonotype. V and J are TRBV11-1 and TRBJ2-4, with 8 bases that match TRBD2. Trimming cost V 3 bases and J 1 base; bases outside gene matches: 11. Germline CDR1 SGHAT, CDR2 FQDESV (reference sequence). The CDR3 is made up of 18 amino acids. CDR3: CASSLGPRSGGAKNIQYF. The CDR3 DNA follows: TGTGCCAGCAGCTTGGGTCCCCGATCGGGGGGGGCCAAAAACATTCAGTACTTC.